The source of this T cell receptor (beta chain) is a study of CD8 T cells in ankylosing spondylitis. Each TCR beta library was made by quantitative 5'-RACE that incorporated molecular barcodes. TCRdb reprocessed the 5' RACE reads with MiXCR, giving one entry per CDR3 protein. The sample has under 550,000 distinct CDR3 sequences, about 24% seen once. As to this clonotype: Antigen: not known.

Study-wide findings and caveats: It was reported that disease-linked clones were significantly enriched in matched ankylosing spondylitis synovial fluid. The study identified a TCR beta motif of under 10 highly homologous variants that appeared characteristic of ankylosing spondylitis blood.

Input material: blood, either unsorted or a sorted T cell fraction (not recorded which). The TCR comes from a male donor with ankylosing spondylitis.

The CDR3 DNA reads as TGTGCCAGCAGCCAAGTAGCACTAGCGGGCAATGAGCAGTTCTTC. It translates to CASSQVALAGNEQFF. The chain joins TRBV3-1 to TRBJ2-1; 9 bases match TRBD2. The CDR3 length is 15 residues. V dropped 1 base and J dropped 6; count of bases not matched to a gene: 4. CDR1 is LGHDT and CDR2 is YNNKEL in the germline V gene (reference sequence).